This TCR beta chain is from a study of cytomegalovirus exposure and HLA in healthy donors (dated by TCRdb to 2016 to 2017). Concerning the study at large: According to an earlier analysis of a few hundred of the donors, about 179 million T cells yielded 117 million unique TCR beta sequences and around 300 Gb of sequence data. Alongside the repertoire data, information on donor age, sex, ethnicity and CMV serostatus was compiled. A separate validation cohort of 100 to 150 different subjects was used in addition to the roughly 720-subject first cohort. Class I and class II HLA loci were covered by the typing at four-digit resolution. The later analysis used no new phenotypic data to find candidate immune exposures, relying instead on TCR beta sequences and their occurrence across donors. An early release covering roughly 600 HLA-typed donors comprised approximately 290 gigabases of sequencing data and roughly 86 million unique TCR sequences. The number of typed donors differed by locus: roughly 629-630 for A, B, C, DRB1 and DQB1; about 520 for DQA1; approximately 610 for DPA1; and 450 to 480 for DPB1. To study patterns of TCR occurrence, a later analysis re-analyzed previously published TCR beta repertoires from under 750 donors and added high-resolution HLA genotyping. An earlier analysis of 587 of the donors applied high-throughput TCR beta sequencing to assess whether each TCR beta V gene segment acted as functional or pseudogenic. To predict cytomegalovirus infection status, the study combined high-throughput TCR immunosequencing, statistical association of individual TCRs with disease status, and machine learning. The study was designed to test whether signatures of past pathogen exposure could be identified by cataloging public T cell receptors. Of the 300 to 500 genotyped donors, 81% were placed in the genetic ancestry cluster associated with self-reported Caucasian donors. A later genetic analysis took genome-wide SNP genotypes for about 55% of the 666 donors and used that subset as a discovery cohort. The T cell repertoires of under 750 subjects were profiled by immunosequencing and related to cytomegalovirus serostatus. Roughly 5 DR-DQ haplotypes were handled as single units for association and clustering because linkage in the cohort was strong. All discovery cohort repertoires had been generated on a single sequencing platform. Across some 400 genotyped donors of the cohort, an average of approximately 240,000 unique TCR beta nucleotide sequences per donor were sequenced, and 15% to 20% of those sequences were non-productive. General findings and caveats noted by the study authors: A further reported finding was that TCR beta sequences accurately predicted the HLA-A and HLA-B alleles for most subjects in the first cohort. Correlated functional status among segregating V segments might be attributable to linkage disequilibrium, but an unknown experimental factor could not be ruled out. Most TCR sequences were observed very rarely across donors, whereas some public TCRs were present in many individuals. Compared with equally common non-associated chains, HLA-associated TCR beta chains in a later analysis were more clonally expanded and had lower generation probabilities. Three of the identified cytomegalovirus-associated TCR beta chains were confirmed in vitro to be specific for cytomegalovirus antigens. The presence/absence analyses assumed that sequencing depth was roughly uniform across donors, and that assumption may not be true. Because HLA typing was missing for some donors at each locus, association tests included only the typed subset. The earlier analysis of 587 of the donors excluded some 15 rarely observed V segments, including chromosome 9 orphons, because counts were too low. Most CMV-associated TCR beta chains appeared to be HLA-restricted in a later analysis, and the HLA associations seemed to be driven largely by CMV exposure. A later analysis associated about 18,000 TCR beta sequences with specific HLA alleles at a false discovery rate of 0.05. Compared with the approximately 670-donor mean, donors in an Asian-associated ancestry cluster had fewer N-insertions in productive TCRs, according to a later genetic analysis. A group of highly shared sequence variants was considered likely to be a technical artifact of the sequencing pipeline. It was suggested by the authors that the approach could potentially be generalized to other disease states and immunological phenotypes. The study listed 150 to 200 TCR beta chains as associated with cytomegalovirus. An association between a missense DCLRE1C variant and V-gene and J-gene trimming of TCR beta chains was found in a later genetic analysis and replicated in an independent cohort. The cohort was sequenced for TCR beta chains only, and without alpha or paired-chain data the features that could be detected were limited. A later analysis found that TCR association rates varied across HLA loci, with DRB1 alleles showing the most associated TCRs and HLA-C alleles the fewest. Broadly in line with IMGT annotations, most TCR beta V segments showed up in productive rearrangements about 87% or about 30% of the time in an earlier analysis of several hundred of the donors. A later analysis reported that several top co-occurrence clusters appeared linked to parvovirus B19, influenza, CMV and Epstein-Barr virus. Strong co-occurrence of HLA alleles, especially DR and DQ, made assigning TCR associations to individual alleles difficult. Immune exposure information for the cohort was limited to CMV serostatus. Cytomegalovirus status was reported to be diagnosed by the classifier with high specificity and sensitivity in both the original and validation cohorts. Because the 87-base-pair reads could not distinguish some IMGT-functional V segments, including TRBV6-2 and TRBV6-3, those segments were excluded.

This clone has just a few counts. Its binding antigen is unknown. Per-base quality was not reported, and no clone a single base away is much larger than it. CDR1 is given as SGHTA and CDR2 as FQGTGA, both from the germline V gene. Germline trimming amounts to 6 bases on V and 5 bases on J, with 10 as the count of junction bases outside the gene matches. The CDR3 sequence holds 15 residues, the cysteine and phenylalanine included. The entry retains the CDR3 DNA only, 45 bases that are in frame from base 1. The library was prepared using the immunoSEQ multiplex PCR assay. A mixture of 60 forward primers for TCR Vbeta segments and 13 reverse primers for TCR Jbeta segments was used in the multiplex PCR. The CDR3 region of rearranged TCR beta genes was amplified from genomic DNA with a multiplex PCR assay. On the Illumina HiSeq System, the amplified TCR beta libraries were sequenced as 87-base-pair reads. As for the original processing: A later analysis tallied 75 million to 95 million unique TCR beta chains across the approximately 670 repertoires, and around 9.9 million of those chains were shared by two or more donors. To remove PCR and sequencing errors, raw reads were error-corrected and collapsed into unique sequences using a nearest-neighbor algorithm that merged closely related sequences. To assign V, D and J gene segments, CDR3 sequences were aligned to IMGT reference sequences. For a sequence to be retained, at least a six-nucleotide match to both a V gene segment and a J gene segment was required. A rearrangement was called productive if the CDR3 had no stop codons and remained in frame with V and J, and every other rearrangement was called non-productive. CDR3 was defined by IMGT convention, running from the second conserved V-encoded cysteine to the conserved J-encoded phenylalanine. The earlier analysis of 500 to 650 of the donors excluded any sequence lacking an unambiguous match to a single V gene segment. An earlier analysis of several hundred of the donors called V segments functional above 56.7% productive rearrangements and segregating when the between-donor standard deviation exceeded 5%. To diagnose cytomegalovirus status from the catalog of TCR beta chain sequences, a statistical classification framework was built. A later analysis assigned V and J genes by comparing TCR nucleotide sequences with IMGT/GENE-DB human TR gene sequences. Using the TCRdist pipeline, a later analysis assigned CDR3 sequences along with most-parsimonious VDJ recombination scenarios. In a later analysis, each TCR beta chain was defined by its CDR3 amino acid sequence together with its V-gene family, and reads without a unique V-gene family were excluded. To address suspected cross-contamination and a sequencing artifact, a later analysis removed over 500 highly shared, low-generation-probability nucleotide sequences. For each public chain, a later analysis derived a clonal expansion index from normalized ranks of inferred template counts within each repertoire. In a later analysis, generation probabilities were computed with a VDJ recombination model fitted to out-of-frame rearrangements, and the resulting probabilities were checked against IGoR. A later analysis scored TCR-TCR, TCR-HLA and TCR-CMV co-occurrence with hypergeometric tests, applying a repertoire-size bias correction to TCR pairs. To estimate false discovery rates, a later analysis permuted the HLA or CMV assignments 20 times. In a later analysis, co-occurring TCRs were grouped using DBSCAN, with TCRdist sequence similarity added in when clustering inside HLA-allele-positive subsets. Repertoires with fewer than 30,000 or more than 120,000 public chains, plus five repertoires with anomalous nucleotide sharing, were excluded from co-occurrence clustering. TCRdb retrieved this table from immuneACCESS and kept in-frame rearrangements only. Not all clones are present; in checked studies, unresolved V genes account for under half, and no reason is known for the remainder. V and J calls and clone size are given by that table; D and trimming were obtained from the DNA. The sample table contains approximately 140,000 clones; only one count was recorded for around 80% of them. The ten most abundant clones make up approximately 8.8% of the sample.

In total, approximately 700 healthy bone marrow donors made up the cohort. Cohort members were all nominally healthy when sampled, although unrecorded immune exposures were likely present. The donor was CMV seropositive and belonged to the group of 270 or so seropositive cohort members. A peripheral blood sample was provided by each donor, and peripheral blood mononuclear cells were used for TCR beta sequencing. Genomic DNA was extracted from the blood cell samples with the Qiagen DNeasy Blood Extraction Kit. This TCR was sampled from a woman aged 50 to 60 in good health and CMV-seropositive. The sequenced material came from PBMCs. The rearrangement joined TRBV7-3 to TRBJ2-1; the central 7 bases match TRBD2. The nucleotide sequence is TGTGCCAGCAGTCAAGGGGTGGGGACTAACAATGAGCAGTTCTTC. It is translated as CASSQGVGTNNEQFF.